This T cell receptor beta chain was profiled in a study of blood T cells in healthy people across ages. Germline values: CDR1 MNHNY, CDR2 SVGAGI (reference sequence). The V and J ends lost 4 bases and 12 bases respectively, with 16 bases between them. This CDR3 region has 14 residues. It was with a sample-barcoded 5' primer and a J-beta primer mix that a second PCR of roughly 6 to 12 cycles was run. TCRdb itself ran the 5' RACE reads through MiXCR, one entry per CDR3 protein. The repertoire holds around 2 million distinct CDR3 sequences, with around 42% as singletons. The receptor's source is a human donor in good health. The chain combines TRBV6-6 with TRBJ1-6; D remains ambiguous. Sequencing input: blood. CDR3: CASSFERPYGPLHF. The CDR3 region has the DNA TGTGCCAGCAGTTTTGAACGCCCTTATGGACCCCTCCACTTT.